Listed here are 21 T cell receptor beta chains from one sample, sequenced in a study of blood T cell repertoires in COVID-19. The data were produced by immunoSEQ multiplex PCR, yet TCRdb's version contains in-frame clones alone and is incomplete. The sample lists about 120,000 clones, about 87% occurring once. The source material was peripheral blood. These receptors were taken from a woman aged 45-65 years with acute or convalescent COVID-19.

CDR3 sequence: CASLRPRNTEAFF. CDR3 sequence (DNA): TGTGCCTCCTTGAGACCTAGGAACACTGAAGCTTTCTTT. The gene calls are TRBV6-5 and TRBJ1-1, with D uncertain. The CDR3 is 13 amino acids. Germline V gives CDR1 MNHEY, CDR2 SVGAGI. Trimming stripped 11 bases from V and 1 base from J, with 14 bases between.

This clone appeared a single time. The chain recombines TRBV5-1 with TRBJ2-3; 10 bases are a match to TRBD2. Germline CDR1 reads SGHRS; CDR2 reads YFSETQ. V lost 2 bases to trimming and J lost 4 bases; unmatched junction nucleotides: 7. The CDR3 is 16 amino acids. In DNA, the CDR3 is TGCGCCAGCAGCTTCGAGCGGGGGGGCCCGGCAGATACGCAGTATTTT. Amino acid sequence: CASSFERGGPADTQYF.

This chain links TRBV7-2 with TRBJ1-2, with D hard to call. This CDR3 comprises 12 residues. CDR1 and CDR2 (germline): SGHTA, FQGNSA. Trimming removed 2 bases from V and 2 bases from J, with 3 bases in between. CDR3 amino acids: CASSLTNYGYTF. DNA of the CDR3: TGTGCCAGCAGCTTAACAAACTATGGCTACACCTTC.

The rearrangement links TRBV21-1 to TRBJ1-2. TRBV21-1 is listed as a pseudogene. The CDR3 runs to 14 residues. This CDR3 reads CASSKVVVGWCYTF. The CDR3 bases are TGTGCCAGCAGCAAAGTAGTGGTTGGTTGGTGCTACACCTTC.

The V gene is TRBV6-5, the J gene TRBJ1-6; D is perhaps TRBD1 (5 bases). The CDR3 is made up of 16 amino acids. Trimming took 0 bases from V and 7 from J, leaving 13 bases between them. Germline CDR1 reads MNHEY; CDR2 reads SVGAGI. The CDR3 protein is CASSYSQRGGNSPLHF. The CDR3 nucleotides are TGTGCCAGCAGTTACTCGCAAAGGGGTGGGAATTCACCCCTCCACTTT.

The V gene is TRBV19, the J gene TRBJ1-3; 7 bases are a match to TRBD1. CDR1 is LNHDA, CDR2 SQIVND, per germline (reference sequence). CDR3 length equals 17 residues. V was pared by 2 bases and J by 0 bases, with 7 bases of the junction left unmatched. CDR3 bases: TGTGCCAGTAGTATAACCCCAGGGGGTATCTCTGGAAACACCATATATTTT. Protein: CASSITPGGISGNTIYF.

This rearrangement joins TRBV18 to TRBJ2-3; 9 nucleotides align to TRBD2. The germline V gene has CDR1 KGHSH and CDR2 LQKENI. This CDR3 is 18 amino acids long. Trimming took 0 bases from V and 0 from J; bases not matched to a gene: 7. Here the CDR3 DNA reads TGTGCCAGCTCACCACCGGGACTAGCATACTCTAGCACAGATACGCAGTATTTT. Translated, it gives CASSPPGLAYSSTDTQYF.

This sequence joins TRBV5-1 and TRBJ2-1; the match to TRBD1 covers 7 bases. V was pared by 0 bases and J by 0 bases, with 0 bases of the junction left unmatched. This CDR3 spans 15 amino acids. Per the germline V gene, CDR1 is SGHRS and CDR2 is YFSETQ. CDR3 region: CASSLGDSSYNEQFF. In DNA form, the CDR3 reads TGCGCCAGCAGCTTGGGGGACAGCTCCTACAATGAGCAGTTCTTC.

This clone was detected only once. This rearrangement joins TRBV30 to TRBJ1-2; D call uncertain. CDR3 length equals 14 residues. The V and J ends lost 5 bases and 2 bases respectively, with 15 bases between them. Germline CDR1 is GTSNPN and CDR2 is SVGIG (reference sequence). This chain's CDR3 is CAWVRQFGNYGYTF. The CDR3 region has the DNA TGTGCCTGGGTGAGGCAGTTTGGAAACTATGGCTACACCTTC.

The chain joins TRBV6-2 or TRBV6-3 to TRBJ1-2; D is unresolved. This CDR3 is 13 amino acids long. In germline, CDR1 is MNHEY, CDR2 SVGEGT. V lost 6 bases, J lost 7 bases, and 15 bases lay in between. The DNA for the CDR3 is TGTGCCAGCAGCCCCGAGGAGGGTGGTGGCTACACCTTC. Translating it yields CASSPEEGGGYTF.

To note about this clone: This same CDR3 is encoded by further DNA sequences in the sample. This chain links TRBV5-1 with TRBJ1-1; D is unresolved. Per germline, CDR1 SGHRS and CDR2 YFSETQ. Trimming took off 0 bases at V and 4 bases at J, with 13 bases between the two ends. This CDR3 region has 15 residues. Written as DNA, the CDR3 is TGCGCCAGCAGCTTGGCGCCCGGGGTGGGCACTGAAGCTTTCTTT. Translating it yields CASSLAPGVGTEAFF.

This chain joins TRBV19 and TRBJ2-1; TRBD1 might be the D (5 bases). V lost 0 bases to trimming and J lost 5 bases, with 8 bases between them. Looked up from germline, CDR1 is LNHDA and CDR2 is SQIVND (reference sequence). CDR3 length: 14 amino acids. CDR3 in amino acids: CASSIDGANNEQFF. Here the CDR3 DNA reads TGTGCCAGTAGTATAGATGGGGCGAACAATGAGCAGTTCTTC.

The rearrangement joins TRBV7-2 to TRBJ2-7, with TRBD2 matching over 11 bases. The CDR3 runs to 16 residues. The V gene's germline CDR1 is SGHTA and CDR2 FQGNSA. V lost 0 bases to trimming and J lost 3 bases; unmatched junction nucleotides: 4. CDR3 sequence reads: CASSLATSGDIYEQYF. The CDR3, as DNA: TGTGCCAGCAGCTTAGCGACTAGCGGGGATATCTACGAGCAGTACTTC.

This chain uses TRBV18 with TRBJ2-2, with 8 bases matching TRBD1. With V trimmed by 3 bases and J by 7 bases, 4 bases remained unmatched. CDR1 KGHSH and CDR2 LQKENI come from the germline V gene. The CDR3 has 14 amino acids. Written as DNA, the CDR3 is TGTGCCAGCTCACCGGACAGGGTGGTCGGGGAGCTGTTTTTT. Its protein is CASSPDRVVGELFF.

This clone was seen only a few times. V is TRBV30 and J is TRBJ1-5, with 8 bases aligning to TRBD1. The CDR3 runs to 15 residues. Germline loops: CDR1 GTSNPN, CDR2 SVGIG (reference sequence). V shed 1 base and J 0 bases; nucleotides not matched to a gene: 2. In DNA, the CDR3 is TGTGCCTGGAGTGAGGGGACAGGTAGCAATCAGCCCCAGCATTTT. Residues: CAWSEGTGSNQPQHF.

V usage is TRBV11-2 and J usage is TRBJ2-5; D unclear. The CDR3 is 12 amino acids. V was cut by 4 bases and J by 1 base, with 4 bases left in between. Germline V lookup: CDR1 SGHAT, CDR2 FQNNGV. In nucleotides, the CDR3 is TGTGCCAGCAGCTCGGGCCAAGAGACCCAGTACTTC. It translates to CASSSGQETQYF.

This chain uses TRBV29-1 with TRBJ1-2, with a tentative D call TRBD1 (5 bases). CDR1 is SQVTM and CDR2 is ANQGSEA in the germline V gene. The CDR3 contains 18 residues. V was cut by 0 bases and J by 3 bases, with 23 bases left in between. The chain's CDR3 is CSVEDFGLGQGKDYGYTF. CDR3 bases: TGCAGCGTTGAAGATTTTGGGCTCGGTCAGGGAAAAGACTATGGCTACACCTTC.

The chain joins TRBV3-1 (or the pseudogene TRBV3-2) to TRBJ1-3, with D uncertain. CDR1 LGHDT and CDR2 YNNKEL come from the germline V gene (reference sequence). Trimming took 5 bases from V and 0 from J, leaving 8 bases between them. This CDR3 spans 14 amino acids. CDR3 in DNA: TGTGCCAGCAGCTCCTTTGTCTCTGGAAACACCATATATTTT. The encoded protein is CASSSFVSGNTIYF.

The chain links TRBV6-2 or TRBV6-3 to TRBJ1-2, with D unclear. CDR1 is MNHEY and CDR2 is SVGEGT in the germline V gene. V was pared by 2 bases and J by 4 bases, with 11 bases between. The CDR3 loop spans 14 amino acids. The CDR3 DNA is TGTGCCAGCAGTTACGAGGCGAGCGGCTATGGCTACACCTTC. It specifies CASSYEASGYGYTF.

V gene TRBV6-5 combines with J gene TRBJ1-6; possibly TRBD1 for D (5 bases). The length of the CDR3 is 15 residues. V was pared by 5 bases and J by 10 bases, with 18 bases between. CDR1 and CDR2 (germline): MNHEY, SVGAGI. CDR3 in amino acids: CASSPLGRVGSPLHF. The CDR3 DNA sequence: TGTGCCAGCAGTCCCCTCGGCAGGGTGGGCTCACCCCTCCACTTT.

V usage is TRBV5-1 and J usage is TRBJ2-1; 9 nucleotides align to TRBD1. J gave up 6 bases and V 7 bases, and 5 bases lay outside the gene matches. The germline V gene encodes CDR1 SGHRS and CDR2 YFSETQ. This CDR3 is 13 amino acids long. CDR3 sequence: CASGPTGGNEQFF. The CDR3 DNA reads TGCGCCAGCGGACCGACAGGGGGCAATGAGCAGTTCTTC.